This T cell receptor beta chain was found in a study of CD8+CD57+ T cells in acquired aplastic anemia. For the study at large: Average DNA yield from sorted CD4+ and CD8+ cells was about 3.2 ug. Findings and caveats of the study: Patients and controls shared twenty-nine CD8+ CDR3 sequences, highly expressed in patients.

This CDR3 is built from 14 residues. V was pared by 2 bases and J by 8 bases, with 13 bases between. Turning to this clonotype: Its antigen is not identified.

Genomic DNA constituted the template upon which TCR beta VDJ and CDR3 profiling was performed. TCRdb ran MiXCR on the reads and lists one entry per CDR3 protein. The sample shows 150,000 or so distinct CDR3 sequences, approximately 52% of them seen only once. Selection for sequencing was limited to patients who had shown CD8+CD57+ cell expansion by flow cytometry. In all patients, the disease was severe acquired aplastic anemia. Patients had received no therapy at the time of blood sampling. What was sequenced was sorted CD4+, CD8+, or CD8+CD57+ T cells (not recorded which) from PBMCs. This sequence originates from a human donor with aplastic anemia. The chain uses TRBV12-3 or TRBV12-4 and TRBJ2-1; perhaps TRBD1 as D (6 bases). CDR3 bases: TGTGCCAGCAGTTTATACAGGGTGTTGGATGAGCAGTTCTTC. Protein product: CASSLYRVLDEQFF.